One and the same sample provided the 11 T cell receptor beta chains below, sequenced in a study of cytomegalovirus exposure and HLA in healthy donors. In the PCR, 60 Vbeta and 13 Jbeta primers were used. The method was immunoSEQ multiplex PCR; TCRdb's version includes in-frame clones alone and lacks a portion of them. The sample records tens of thousands of clones, roughly two thirds being singletons. Material for sequencing was PBMCs. Every receptor here comes from a woman aged 45 to 65 in good health and CMV-seropositive.

This clone came up a few times. The rearrangement links TRBV6-6 to TRBJ2-7, with D maybe TRBD2 (6 bases). This CDR3 contains 14 residues. V was cut by 8 bases and J by 2 bases, with 16 bases left in between. Per the germline V gene, CDR1 is MNHNY and CDR2 is SVGAGI (reference sequence). The CDR3 DNA reads as TGTGCCAGCCTGGGGGGTATTGGGACCTACGAGCAGTACTTC. As protein: CASLGGIGTYEQYF.

The chain uses TRBV7-2 and TRBJ2-5; 7 nucleotides align to TRBD1. The J call is in doubt because the DNA end fits TRBJ2-7 better. Germline CDR1 is SGHTA and CDR2 is FQGNSA. The CDR3 consists of 14 residues. The chain's CDR3 is CASSLGQTNYEQYF. CDR3 DNA: TGTGCCAGCAGCTTGGGACAGACAAACTACGAGCAGTACTTC.

The chain combines TRBV2 with TRBJ1-2; TRBD1 aligns across 11 bases. The CDR3 length is 17 residues. V lost 6 bases to trimming and J lost 4 bases; unmatched junction nucleotides: 13. Germline CDR1 reads SNHLY; CDR2 reads FYNNEI. The CDR3 protein is CASRPDRGRVSRYGYTF. CDR3 nucleotide sequence: TGTGCCAGCAGACCGGACAGGGGGCGCGTGTCACGCTATGGCTACACCTTC.

The chain recombines TRBV20-1 with TRBJ1-1; perhaps TRBD1 as D (5 bases). Germline CDR1 is DFQATT and CDR2 is SNEGSKA (reference sequence). The CDR3 spans 11 residues. V was shortened by 3 bases and J by 3 bases, with 5 bases between the two germline ends. The CDR3 coding sequence is TGCAGTGCTAGCAGGGACACTGAAGCTTTCTTT. This translates into CSASRDTEAFF.

This clone appeared a single time. The V gene is TRBV4-1, the J gene TRBJ2-7; 7 positions agree with TRBD1. The germline V gene has CDR1 MGHRA and CDR2 YSYEKL. Trimming cost V 5 bases and J 1 base; bases outside gene matches: 8. The length of the CDR3 is 15 residues. This CDR3 reads CASSRTTGKSYEQYF. DNA for the CDR3: TGCGCCAGCAGCAGGACGACAGGGAAATCCTACGAGCAGTACTTC.

This clone was counted once. The V gene is TRBV14, the J gene TRBJ2-1, with 10 bases fitting TRBD1. CDR3 length: 16 amino acids. The V gene's germline CDR1 is SGHDN and CDR2 FVKESK. The V and J ends lost 4 bases and 8 bases, in that order; junction bases with no gene match: 11. The CDR3, as DNA: TGTGCCAGCAGCCCTCCTCCGGGACAGGGGAAGGATGAGCAGTTCTTC. It specifies CASSPPPGQGKDEQFF.

The rearrangement links TRBV7-3 to TRBJ2-1; TRBD1 matches 11 bases. Germline CDR1 SGHTA, CDR2 FQGTGA. After removal of 5 bases from V and 6 bases from J, the junction contained 9 bases not matched to a gene. The CDR3 length is 16 residues. DNA of the CDR3: TGTGCCAGCAGCCGCCCCGGGACAGGGGGAGTCAATGAGCAGTTCTTC. This codes for CASSRPGTGGVNEQFF.

In DNA, the CDR3 is TGCGCCAGCAGCCAAGTTCCCGGGACAGGTAATTCACCCCTCCACTTT. This gives the protein CASSQVPGTGNSPLHF. The rearrangement uses TRBV4-1 and TRBJ1-6; 8 nucleotides align to TRBD1. Germline CDR1 reads MGHRA; CDR2 reads YSYEKL. J was trimmed by 6 bases and V by 1 base; bases with no gene match: 5. The CDR3 covers 16 residues.

V and J are TRBV6-1 and TRBJ1-1; D gene uncertain. This CDR3 spans 13 amino acids. V lost 6 bases and J 6 bases, leaving 14 bases between the germline ends. Germline V gene data show CDR1 as MNHNS and CDR2 as SASEGT. The CDR3 sequence: CASSNTEGSEAFF. The CDR3 nucleotides are TGTGCCAGCAGCAATACAGAGGGCTCTGAAGCTTTCTTT.

The CDR3 spells CASSQDQGLITTGELFF. The DNA for the CDR3 is TGTGCCAGCAGCCAAGACCAGGGGTTGATTACGACCGGGGAGCTGTTTTTT. The chain employs TRBV4-2 and TRBJ2-2; tentatively, D is TRBD1 (6 bases). The CDR3 totals 17 residues. Germline V gene data show CDR1 as LGHNA and CDR2 as YNFKEQ. V dropped 0 bases and J dropped 5 bases, with 16 bases sitting between them.

The CDR3 reads CARRGGAYGYTF. CDR3 coding DNA: TGCGCCAGAAGGGGGGGGGCCTATGGCTACACCTTC. The gene calls are TRBV5-1 and TRBJ1-2, with D maybe TRBD1 (6 bases). There are 12 residues in the CDR3. CDR1 and CDR2 from the germline V gene are SGHRS and YFSETQ. V lost 8 bases and J lost 4, with 12 bases in between. Supplemented by reference TRBV5-1 and TRBJ1-2, the full variable domain reads KAGVTQTPRYLIKTRGQQVTLSCSPISGHRSVSWYQQTPGQGLQFLFEYFSETQRNKGNFPGRFSGRQFSNSRSEMNVSTLELGDSALYLCARRGGAYGYTFGSGTRLTVV.